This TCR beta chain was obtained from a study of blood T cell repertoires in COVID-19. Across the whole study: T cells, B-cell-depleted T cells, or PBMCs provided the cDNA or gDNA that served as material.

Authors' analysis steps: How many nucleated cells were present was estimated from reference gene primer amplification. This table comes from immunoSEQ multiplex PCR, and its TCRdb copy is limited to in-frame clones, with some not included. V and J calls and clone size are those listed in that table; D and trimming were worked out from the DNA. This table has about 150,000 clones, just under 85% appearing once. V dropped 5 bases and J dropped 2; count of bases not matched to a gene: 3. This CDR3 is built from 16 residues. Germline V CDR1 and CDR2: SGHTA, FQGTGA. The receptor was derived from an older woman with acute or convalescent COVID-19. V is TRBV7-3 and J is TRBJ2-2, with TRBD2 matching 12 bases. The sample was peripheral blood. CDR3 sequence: CASSQGLAGNTGELFF. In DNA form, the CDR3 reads TGTGCCAGCAGCCAAGGACTAGCGGGAAACACCGGGGAGCTGTTTTTT.